A selection of T cell receptor beta chains follows, all from one sample in a study of blood T cell repertoires in COVID-19. The data were produced by immunoSEQ multiplex PCR, yet TCRdb's version contains in-frame clones alone and is incomplete. The sample includes about 140,000 clones, 84% of them seen just once. Sequencing used peripheral blood. These receptors were taken from a man in his sixties with active or convalescent COVID-19. Both conserved end residues are part of each CDR3. A D gene is named only where the DNA matches it firmly. Rows may omit the clone size; those that give it use once, few, many or a size class.

v_gene	abundance	d_gene	j_gene	CDR3aa	CDR3nt
TRBV2	NA	TRBD1	TRBJ1-5	CASSETGGGNQPQHF	TGTGCCAGCAGTGAGACAGGGGGAGGCAATCAGCCCCAGCATTTT
TRBV11-2	once	TRBD2	TRBJ2-5	CASSPIGLAHQETQYF	TGTGCCAGCAGCCCGATCGGACTAGCGCACCAAGAGACCCAGTACTTC
TRBV11-2	NA	TRBD1	TRBJ1-1	CASSSNRGSTEAFF	TGTGCCAGCAGTTCGAACAGGGGATCAACTGAAGCTTTCTTT
TRBV7-9	NA	NA	TRBJ2-3	CASSPIIGGDTQYF	TGTGCCAGCAGCCCCATCATTGGAGGAGATACGCAGTATTTT
TRBV5-1	NA	TRBD1	TRBJ1-5	CASSLGQGAGNQPQHF	TGCGCCAGCAGCTTGGGTCAGGGGGCTGGCAATCAGCCCCAGCATTTT
TRBV7-9	NA	TRBD1	TRBJ1-1	CASSATGVGTEAFF	TGTGCCAGCAGCGCTACAGGGGTCGGGACTGAAGCTTTCTTT
TRBV5-1	NA	TRBD1	TRBJ1-6	CASSRTGANGNSPLHF	TGCGCCAGCAGCCGGACAGGGGCAAATGGGAATTCACCCCTCCACTTT
TRBV6-5	NA	NA	TRBJ1-1	CASSRILVNTEAFF	TGTGCCAGCAGTCGCATACTAGTGAACACTGAAGCTTTCTTT
TRBV10-3	few	NA	TRBJ1-2	CAISEGDAGGYTF	TGTGCCATCAGTGAGGGAGACGCGGGGGGCTACACCTTC
TRBV4-3	NA	NA	TRBJ1-1	CASSQDAVGLDTEAFF	TGCGCCAGCAGCCAAGATGCGGTGGGTTTGGACACTGAAGCTTTCTTT
TRBV7-2	NA	TRBD1	TRBJ2-2	CASSASQGARGELFF	TGTGCCAGCAGCGCTAGTCAGGGGGCTAGAGGGGAGCTGTTTTTT
TRBV19	NA	NA	TRBJ1-5	CASTQDSNQPQHF	TGTGCCAGTACCCAGGATAGCAATCAGCCCCAGCATTTT
TRBV6-2/TRBV6-3	once	NA	TRBJ1-1	CASSLSGTFDTEAFF	TGTGCCAGCAGTTTGAGTGGGACATTCGATACTGAAGCTTTCTTT
TRBV18	once	TRBD1	TRBJ2-7	CASSPLGQGSVGHEQYF	TGTGCCAGCTCACCACTGGGACAGGGTAGCGTTGGGCACGAGCAGTACTTC
TRBV12-3/TRBV12-4	NA	NA	TRBJ1-5	CASRYRENQPQHF	TGTGCCAGCAGATACAGGGAGAATCAGCCCCAGCATTTT
TRBV18	NA	NA	TRBJ1-3	CASSAQGNSGNTIYF	TGTGCCAGCTCAGCCCAGGGGAACTCTGGAAACACCATATATTTT
TRBV6-2/TRBV6-3	once	TRBD2	TRBJ2-1	CASSLNSGRVNEQFF	TGTGCCAGCAGTCTTAATAGCGGGAGGGTGAATGAGCAGTTCTTC
TRBV7-9	NA	TRBD1	TRBJ1-5	CASRGPDHRGSGQPQHF	TGTGCCAGCAGGGGCCCGGATCACAGGGGTTCGGGTCAGCCCCAGCATTTT
TRBV4-1	NA	TRBD1	TRBJ2-7	CASSQTGTGDYEQYF	TGCGCCAGCAGCCAAACCGGGACAGGGGACTACGAGCAGTACTTC
TRBV29-1	NA	NA	TRBJ1-1	CSVGSRAEAFF	TGCAGCGTCGGGAGCAGGGCCGAAGCTTTCTTT
TRBV2	NA	NA	TRBJ1-4	CASSEARYRSYEKLFF	TGTGCCAGCAGTGAAGCGAGGTACAGGTCGTATGAAAAACTGTTTTTT
TRBV9	NA	NA	TRBJ2-6	CASSVDRVRGAGANVLTF	TGTGCCAGCAGCGTCGACAGGGTGCGGGGAGCTGGGGCCAACGTCCTGACTTTC
TRBV7-9	few	NA	TRBJ1-3	CASSLGGTGKNTIYF	TGTGCCAGCAGCTTAGGGGGAACAGGGAAGAACACCATATATTTT
TRBV6-5	NA	NA	TRBJ1-6	CASSYFAVTAGSPLHF	TGTGCCAGCAGTTACTTCGCCGTTACTGCGGGCTCACCCCTCCACTTT